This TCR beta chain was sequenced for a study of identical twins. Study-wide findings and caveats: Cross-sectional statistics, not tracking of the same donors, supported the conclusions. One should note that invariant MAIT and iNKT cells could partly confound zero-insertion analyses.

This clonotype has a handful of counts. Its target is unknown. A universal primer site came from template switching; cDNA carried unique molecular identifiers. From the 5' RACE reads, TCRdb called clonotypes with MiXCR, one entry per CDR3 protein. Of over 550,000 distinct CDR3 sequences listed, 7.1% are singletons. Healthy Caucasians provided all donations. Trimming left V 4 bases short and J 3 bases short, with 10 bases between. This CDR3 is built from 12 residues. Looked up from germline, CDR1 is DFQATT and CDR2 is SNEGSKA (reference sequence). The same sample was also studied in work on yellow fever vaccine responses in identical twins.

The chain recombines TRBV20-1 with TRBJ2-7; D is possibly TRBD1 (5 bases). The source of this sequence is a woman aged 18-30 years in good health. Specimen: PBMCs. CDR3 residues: CSATDTGYEQYV. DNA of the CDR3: TGCAGTGCTACCGACACAGGCTACGAGCAGTACGTC.